This TCR beta chain is from a study of CD8+CD57+ T cells in acquired aplastic anemia. Overall study findings and caveats: Between patients and controls, some 31 CD8+ CDR3 sequences were found in common.

CDR3 and TCR beta VDJ profiling relied on genomic DNA as the template. MiXCR, applied by TCRdb to the reads, yields one record per CDR3 protein. Here the sample spans approximately 170,000 distinct CDR3 sequences, around 59% being singletons. This clonotype occurred many times. The antigen is unknown. V was shortened by 6 bases and J by 10 bases, with 15 bases between the two germline ends. The CDR3 has 11 amino acids. Per germline, CDR1 DFQATT and CDR2 SNEGSKA (reference sequence). This clonotype originated in a human donor in good health, serving as a control. The chain is built from TRBV20-1 and TRBJ1-2; perhaps TRBD1 as D (5 bases). Sequencing was performed on sorted CD4+, CD8+, or CD8+CD57+ T cells (not recorded which) from PBMCs. The CDR3 DNA reads TGCAGTGCCCAAGGGGCAGAAGACTACACCTTC. Translation: CSAQGAEDYTF.